This T cell receptor beta chain originates from a study of OX40 agonist ivuxolimab in advanced cancers. Study details: Every 2 weeks, patients got intravenous ivuxolimab at one of six dose levels (0.01-10 mg/kg). Patients achieving partial responses numbered three: one hepatocellular carcinoma case and two cutaneous melanoma cases.

Baseline was the first blood sampling point, followed by cycle 4 day 1 and cycle 7 day 1. Sequencing used immunoSEQ multiplex PCR; TCRdb keeps in-frame clones, though not all of them. The sample includes about 26,000 clones, about four fifths of them seen just once. V shed 4 bases and J 2 bases; nucleotides not matched to a gene: 12. The germline V gene has CDR1 SGHVS and CDR2 FNYEAQ. This CDR3 spans 17 amino acids. This clone was detected once. V usage is TRBV7-6 and J usage is TRBJ2-7; 9 bases match TRBD1. Sequenced here: CD4+ or CD8+ T cells sorted from blood, sampled in a trial of the OX40 agonist ivuxolimab. The TCR comes from an adult with an advanced solid tumor such as melanoma, head and neck, liver or kidney cancer. This CDR3 reads CASSSRAGTGITYEQYF. The CDR3 bases are TGTGCCAGCAGCTCAAGAGCCGGGACAGGGATTACCTACGAGCAGTACTTC.